This T cell receptor (beta chain) emerged from a study of cytotoxic CD8 clonotypes in ibrutinib-treated CLL. Sequenced by immunoSEQ multiplex PCR; TCRdb stores in-frame clones only, minus some. The top ten hold under 35% of the sample, which has about 140,000 clones, around three quarters seen once. Cryopreserved PBMCs provided roughly 2 micrograms of genomic DNA for the TCR beta libraries. This clone was found once. The V end lost 2 bases, the J end lost 10 bases, and 14 bases lay between the germline ends. The length of the CDR3 is 13 residues. Germline CDR1 reads SGHAT; CDR2 reads FQNNGV. The chain is built from TRBV11-2 and TRBJ1-1, with D possibly TRBD1 on 6 matching bases. Sequencing was performed on PBMCs, taken after 12 months of ibrutinib treatment. This receptor was taken from a human donor with chronic lymphocytic leukemia. CDR3 in DNA: TGTGCCAGCAGCTTAAGACGGGGGCGGGGAGCTTTCTTT. Its translation: CASSLRRGRGAFF.